This T cell receptor beta chain originates from a study of blood T cell repertoires in COVID-19. For the study at large: The United States, Italy and Spain were the sources of the acute and convalescent COVID-19 samples.

The authors' processing: Amplifying reference gene primers gave estimates of nucleated cell counts. Repertoires were generated with immunoSEQ multiplex PCR, while TCRdb's copy carries only in-frame clones and drops some. Clone size and the V and J calls come from that table; the DNA yielded D and trimming. The data contain under 150,000 clones, roughly 90% of them singletons. Trimming removed 0 bases from V and 5 bases from J, with 10 bases in between. In germline, CDR1 is LGHNA, CDR2 YNFKEQ. The CDR3 extends over 14 amino acids. Sequenced input: PBMCs or T cells enriched from blood (not recorded which). V gene TRBV4-2 combines with J gene TRBJ1-2, with D unresolved. The TCR sequence derives from a woman aged 25 to 39 with acute COVID-19. The CDR3, as DNA: TGTGCCAGCAGCCAAGAAAGAACTGAATATGGCTACACCTTC. Protein sequence: CASSQERTEYGYTF.